Listed below are T cell receptor beta chains from one sample, sequenced in a study of CD8+ T cells in alopecia areata. Method: immunoSEQ multiplex PCR; TCRdb's copy keeps in-frame clones and lacks some. There are about 90,000 clones in the sample; around 44% occur only once, and more than 15% lies in the top ten. The sample was CD8+ T cells sorted from blood, taken at week 24, from a patient treated with tofacitinib. The receptors here all came from a human donor with alopecia areata. CDR3s include the opening cysteine and the closing phenylalanine or tryptophan. A D gene is named only where the DNA matches it firmly.

V: TRBV29-1
D: .
J: TRBJ2-3
CDR3: CSHVGDTQYF

V: TRBV27
D: TRBD2
J: TRBJ2-7
CDR3: CASSLTSVTYEQYF

V: TRBV7-9
D: .
J: TRBJ2-5
CDR3: CASSFMGGRGQETQYF

V: TRBV2
D: TRBD1
J: TRBJ2-7
CDR3: CASSYPGQGVYEQYF

V: TRBV27
D: .
J: TRBJ2-1
CDR3: CASSSMGNEQFF

V: TRBV5-1
D: .
J: TRBJ2-3
CDR3: CASSSLRDTGADTQYF

V: TRBV4-2
D: TRBD2
J: TRBJ2-7
CDR3: CASSQEGGLAAYEQYF

V: TRBV27
D: .
J: TRBJ2-7
CDR3: CASSFGRGTYEQYF

V: TRBV6-6
D: .
J: TRBJ1-5
CDR3: CASSLDTTPQHF

V: TRBV6-5
D: .
J: TRBJ1-1
CDR3: CASSYSTVNTEAFF